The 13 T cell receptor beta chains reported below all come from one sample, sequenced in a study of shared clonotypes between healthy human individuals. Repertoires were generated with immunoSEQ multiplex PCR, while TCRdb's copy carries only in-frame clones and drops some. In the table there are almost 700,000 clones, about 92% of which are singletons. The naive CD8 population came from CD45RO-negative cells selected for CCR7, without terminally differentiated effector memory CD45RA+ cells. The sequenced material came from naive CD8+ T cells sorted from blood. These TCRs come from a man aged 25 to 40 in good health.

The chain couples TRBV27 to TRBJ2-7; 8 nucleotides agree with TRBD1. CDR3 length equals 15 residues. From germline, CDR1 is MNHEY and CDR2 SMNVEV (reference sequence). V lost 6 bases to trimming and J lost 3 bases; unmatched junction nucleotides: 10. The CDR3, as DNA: TGTGCCAGCAGGGCTTGGACAGGGCGTGTCTACGAGCAGTACTTC. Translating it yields CASRAWTGRVYEQYF.

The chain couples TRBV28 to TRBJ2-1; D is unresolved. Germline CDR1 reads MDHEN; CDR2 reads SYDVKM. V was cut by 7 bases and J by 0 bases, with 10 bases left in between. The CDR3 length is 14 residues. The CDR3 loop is CASKGKASYNEQFF. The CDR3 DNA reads TGTGCCAGCAAAGGGAAGGCCTCCTACAATGAGCAGTTCTTC.

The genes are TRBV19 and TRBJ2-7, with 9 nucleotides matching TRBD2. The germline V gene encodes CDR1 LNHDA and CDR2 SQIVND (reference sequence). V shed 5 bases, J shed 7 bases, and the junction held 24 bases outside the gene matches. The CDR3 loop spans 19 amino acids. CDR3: CASSSGVAGAAFNLGEQYF. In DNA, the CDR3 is TGTGCCAGTAGTTCAGGGGTAGCGGGGGCCGCTTTTAACCTTGGGGAGCAGTACTTC.

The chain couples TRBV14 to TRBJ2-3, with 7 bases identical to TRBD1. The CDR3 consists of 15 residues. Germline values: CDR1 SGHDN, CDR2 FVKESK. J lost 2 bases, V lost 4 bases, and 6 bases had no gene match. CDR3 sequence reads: CASSPRDSYTDTQYF. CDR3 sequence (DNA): TGTGCCAGCAGCCCCAGGGACAGCTACACAGATACGCAGTATTTT. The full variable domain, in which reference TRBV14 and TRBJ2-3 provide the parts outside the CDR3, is EAGVTQFPSHSVIEKGQTVTLRCDPISGHDNLYWYRRVMGKEIKFLLHFVKESKQDESGMPNNRFLAERTGGTYSTLKVQPAELEDSGVYFCASSPRDSYTDTQYFGPGTRLTVL.

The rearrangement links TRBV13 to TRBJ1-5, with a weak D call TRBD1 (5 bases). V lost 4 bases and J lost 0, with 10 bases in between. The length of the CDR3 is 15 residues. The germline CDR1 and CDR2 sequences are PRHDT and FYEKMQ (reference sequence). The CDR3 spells CASSSTEHSNQPQHF. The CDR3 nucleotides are TGTGCCAGCAGCTCGACAGAGCATAGCAATCAGCCCCAGCATTTT.

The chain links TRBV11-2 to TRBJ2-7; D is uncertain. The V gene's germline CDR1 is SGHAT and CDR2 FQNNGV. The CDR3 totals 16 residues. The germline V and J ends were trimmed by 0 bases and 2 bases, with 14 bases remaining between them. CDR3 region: CASSLDFAAQTYEQYF. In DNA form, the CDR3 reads TGTGCCAGCAGCTTAGATTTCGCAGCCCAAACCTACGAGCAGTACTTC.

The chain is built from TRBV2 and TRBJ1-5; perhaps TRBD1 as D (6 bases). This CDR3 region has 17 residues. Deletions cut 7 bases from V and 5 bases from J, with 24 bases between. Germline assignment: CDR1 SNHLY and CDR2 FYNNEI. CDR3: CASTGDWLTKGDQPQHF. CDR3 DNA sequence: TGTGCCAGCACCGGTGATTGGCTAACGAAGGGGGATCAGCCCCAGCATTTT.

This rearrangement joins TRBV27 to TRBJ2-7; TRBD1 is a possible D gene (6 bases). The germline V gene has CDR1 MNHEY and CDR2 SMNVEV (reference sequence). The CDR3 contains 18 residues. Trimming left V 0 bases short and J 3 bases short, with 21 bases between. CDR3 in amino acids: CASSLSIGRRDNSYEQYF. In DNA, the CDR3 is TGTGCCAGCAGTTTATCTATTGGGCGCCGGGACAATAGCTACGAGCAGTACTTC.

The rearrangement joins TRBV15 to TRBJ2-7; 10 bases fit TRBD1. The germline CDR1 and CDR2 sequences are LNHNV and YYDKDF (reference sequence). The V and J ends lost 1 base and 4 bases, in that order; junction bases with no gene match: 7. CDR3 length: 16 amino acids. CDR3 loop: CATSRVRTGGRYEQYF. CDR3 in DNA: TGTGCCACCAGCAGAGTCCGGACAGGGGGTCGGTACGAGCAGTACTTC.

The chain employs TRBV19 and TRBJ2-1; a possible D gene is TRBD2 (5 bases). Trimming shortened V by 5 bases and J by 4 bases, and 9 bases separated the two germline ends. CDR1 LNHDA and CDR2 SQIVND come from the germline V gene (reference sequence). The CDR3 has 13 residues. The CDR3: CASSLGGYNEQFF. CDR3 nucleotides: TGTGCCAGTAGTCTCGGCGGGTACAATGAGCAGTTCTTC. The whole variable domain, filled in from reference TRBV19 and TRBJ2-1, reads DGGITQSPKYLFRKEGQNVTLSCEQNLNHDAMYWYRQDPGQGLRLIYYSQIVNDFQKGDIAEGYSVSREKKESFPLTVTSAQKNPTAFYLCASSLGGYNEQFFGPGTRLTVL.

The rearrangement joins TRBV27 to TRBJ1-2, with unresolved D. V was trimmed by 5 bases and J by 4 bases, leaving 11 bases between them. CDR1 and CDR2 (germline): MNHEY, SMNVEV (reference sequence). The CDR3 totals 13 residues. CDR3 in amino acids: CASSISRSYGYTF. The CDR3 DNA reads TGTGCCAGCAGTATCTCCAGGAGCTATGGCTACACCTTC.

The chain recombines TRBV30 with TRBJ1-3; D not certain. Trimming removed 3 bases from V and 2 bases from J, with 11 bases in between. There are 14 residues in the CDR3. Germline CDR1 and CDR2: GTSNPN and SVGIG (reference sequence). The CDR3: CAWRKLSTGNTIYF. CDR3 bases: TGTGCCTGGAGGAAACTAAGTACTGGAAACACCATATATTTT.

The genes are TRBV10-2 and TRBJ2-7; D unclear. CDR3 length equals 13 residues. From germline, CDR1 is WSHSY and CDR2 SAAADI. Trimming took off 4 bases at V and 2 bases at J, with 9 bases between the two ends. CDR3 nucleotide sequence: TGCGCCAGCAGTGTTACAGCCACCTACGAGCAGTACTTC. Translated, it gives CASSVTATYEQYF.